The T cell receptor (beta chain) under discussion was sequenced for a study of shared clonotypes between healthy human individuals. Across the whole study: Each donor's CD8 memory used one plate, CD8 naive two, each CD4 subset three.

The study's findings and limits: Large sequencing depth failed to make sorted-subset sequencing complete, rarefaction showed. It was anticipated that sequencing depth would influence how many clonotypes donors shared.

The protocol was immunoSEQ multiplex PCR, while the TCRdb copy is restricted to in-frame clones and leaves out a portion. The sample includes around 720,000 clones, 55% to 85% seen only once; the top ten take around 2%. Healthy adults negative for HIV, lacking recent acute infections or vaccinations, served as donors. With regard to this clone: No antigen is known for it.

CDR1 LNHDA and CDR2 SQIVND come from the germline V gene (reference sequence). Trimming stripped 4 bases from V and 6 bases from J, with 22 bases between. The CDR3 loop spans 16 amino acids. The V and J genes are TRBV19 and TRBJ2-7; possibly TRBD1 for D (6 bases). The sequencing sample was made of memory CD4+ T cells sorted from blood. Subset given: CD45RA-negative fraction. The TCR comes from a woman in her 30s in good health. CDR3 residues: CASSKAAGTLTPEQYF. Here the CDR3 DNA reads TGTGCCAGTAGTAAAGCAGCCGGGACACTCACCCCCGAGCAGTACTTC. The full variable domain, with the rest looked up from reference TRBV19 and TRBJ2-7, is DGGITQSPKYLFRKEGQNVTLSCEQNLNHDAMYWYRQDPGQGLRLIYYSQIVNDFQKGDIAEGYSVSREKKESFPLTVTSAQKNPTAFYLCASSKAAGTLTPEQYFGPGTRLTVT.